A single sample gave rise to the 18 T cell receptor beta chains below, sequenced in a study of low-dose radiotherapy and immunotherapy resistance in tumors (dated 2022 in TCRdb). What this sample's time point label stands for: before trial treatment. Sequencing was performed on an Illumina HiSeq 2500. First-strand cDNA was synthesized with Superscript III and a set of TRAV- and TRBV-specific primers, covering both TCRalpha and TCRbeta chains. TCRs were amplified with Phusion for about 22 PCR cycles using a constant-region primer together with the adapter attached to the V primers. Using fastp trimming at Q25 and MiXCR clonotype assembly, TCRdb reanalyzed the public sequencing data and kept in-frame beta chains. Here each entry gathers all rows of one CDR3 protein and keeps the most common genes and DNA. The sample table shows 80,000 to 90,000 distinct CDR3 sequences, and 15% to 20% are seen once. The leading ten clones occupy about 2.8% of the sample.

The specimen was PBMCs, collected before treatment. The receptors here all came from a male donor with prostate cancer.

This clonotype was seen many times. V gene TRBV2 combines with J gene TRBJ2-6; 7 bases match TRBD1. Germline V gene lookup returns CDR1 SNHLY and CDR2 FYNNEI. Trimming at V came to 5 bases and at J to 0 bases, leaving 1 base not matched to a gene. The CDR3 totals 15 residues. The CDR3 nucleotides read TGTGCCAGCAGTACAGGGGTCTCTGGGGCCAACGTCCTGACTTTC. As protein: CASSTGVSGANVLTF. The complete variable domain, with remaining parts taken from reference TRBV2 and TRBJ2-6, reads EPEVTQTPSHQVTQMGQEVILRCVPISNHLYFYWYRQILGQKVEFLVSFYNNEISEKSEIFDDQFSVERPDGSNFTLKIRSTKLEDSAMYFCASSTGVSGANVLTFGAGSRLTVL.

This clonotype was counted many times. The chain uses TRBV3-1 and TRBJ2-1; 7 bases map to TRBD2. Per germline, CDR1 LGHDT and CDR2 YNNKEL (reference sequence). The ends lost 5 bases at V and 15 bases at J; junction bases unmatched: 13. The CDR3 totals 13 residues. CDR3 in amino acids: CASSKTTAGLSFF. CDR3 coding DNA: TGTGCCAGCAGCAAGACGACAGCGGGGTTGTCGTTCTTC.

The chain combines TRBV4-1 with TRBJ2-7, with TRBD1 matching over 7 bases. J gave up 4 bases and V 3 bases, and 9 bases lay outside the gene matches. This CDR3 is built from 15 residues. The germline CDR1 and CDR2 sequences are MGHRA and YSYEKL. The CDR3 bases are TGCGCCAGCAGCCATTTCAGGACAGGAGTATACGAGCAGTACTTC. Translation: CASSHFRTGVYEQYF.

This chain uses TRBV7-2 with TRBJ2-7, with 13 bases that match TRBD2. The CDR3 is 14 residues long. Germline CDR1 reads SGHTA; CDR2 reads FQGNSA. J lost 5 bases, V lost 3 bases, and 1 base had no gene match. The CDR3 region has the DNA TGTGCCAGCAGCTTGGGGACTAGCGGGAACGAGCAGTACTTC. Its translation is CASSLGTSGNEQYF.

This clonotype was found many times. J is TRBJ2-3 and V is TRBV5-5; weak D call: TRBD1 (5 bases). CDR1 is SGHKS, CDR2 YYEKEE, per germline (reference sequence). The CDR3 is 15 amino acids. Trimming removed 0 bases at V and 0 bases at J, with 8 bases between. DNA for the CDR3: TGTGCCAGCAGCTTGGTAGGGGCTAGCACAGATACGCAGTATTTT. This gives the protein CASSLVGASTDTQYF.

This clonotype was seen ten or more times. This chain uses TRBV20-1 with TRBJ2-5; D ambiguous. Germline CDR1 is DFQATT and CDR2 is SNEGSKA (reference sequence). This CDR3 is 15 amino acids long. V was clipped by 0 bases and J by 2 bases, with 13 bases between them. For the CDR3, the DNA is TGCAGTGCTAGAGATCAGACATCCGCGCAAGAGACCCAGTACTTC. Translation gives CSARDQTSAQETQYF.

This clonotype was seen many times. This sequence joins TRBV29-1 and TRBJ1-2; D perhaps matches TRBD1 (5 bases). The CDR3 covers 10 residues. Germline V gene sequence: CDR1 SQVTM, CDR2 ANQGSEA. Trimming pared 6 bases from V and 6 bases from J, leaving 8 bases between. Here the CDR3 reads CSVTGDGYTF. In DNA form, the CDR3 reads TGCAGCGTAACAGGTGATGGCTACACCTTC.

In its sample, this clonotype was seen many times. This chain links TRBV29-1 with TRBJ2-2, with D perhaps matching TRBD1 (5 bases). V was clipped by 3 bases and J by 5 bases, with 10 bases between them. The CDR3 runs 13 residues. CDR1 and CDR2 (germline): SQVTM, ANQGSEA. The CDR3 reads CSVDRQGTGELFF. CDR3 DNA: TGCAGCGTTGATAGGCAGGGAACCGGGGAGCTGTTTTTT.

The V call is TRBV28, the J call TRBJ1-1; D is unclear. From germline, CDR1 is MDHEN and CDR2 SYDVKM. V was trimmed by 6 bases and J by 3 bases, leaving 11 bases between them. This CDR3 contains 13 residues. CDR3: CASSLDSYTEAFF. CDR3 nucleotides: TGTGCCAGCAGCTTAGACTCCTACACTGAAGCTTTCTTT.

This clonotype was observed many times. V and J are TRBV5-4 and TRBJ1-6; 8 bases agree with TRBD1. Germline lookup yields CDR1 SGHNT and CDR2 YYREEE (reference sequence). There are 12 residues in the CDR3. J gave up 5 bases and V 10 bases, and 2 bases lay outside the gene matches. CDR3 nucleotide sequence: TGTGCCGGGGGACAGGATAATTCACCCCTCCACTTT. Translation: CAGGQDNSPLHF.

This clonotype showed up many times. The chain uses TRBV27 and TRBJ1-6, with no clear D. CDR3 length: 14 residues. V was pared by 2 bases and J by 7 bases, with 9 bases between. In germline, CDR1 is MNHEY, CDR2 SMNVEV (reference sequence). CDR3 sequence reads: CASSLTGYNSPLHF. The CDR3 DNA reads TGTGCCAGCAGTTTAACGGGTTACAATTCACCCCTCCACTTT.

This clonotype has a count of ten or more. DNA for the CDR3: TGTGCCAGCAGCGTACAGGGCAATCAGCCCCAGCATTTT. Translated, it gives CASSVQGNQPQHF. The genes are TRBV7-8 and TRBJ1-5, with D possibly matching TRBD1 (5 bases). The CDR3 sequence is 13 residues long. V dropped 5 bases and J dropped 2 bases, with 7 bases sitting between them. The germline V gene encodes CDR1 SGHVS and CDR2 FQNEAQ. Variable domain in full (rest from reference TRBV7-8 and TRBJ1-5): GAGVSQSPRYKVAKRGQDVALRCDPISGHVSLFWYQQALGQGPEFLTYFQNEAQLDKSGLPSDRFFAERPEGSVSTLKIQRTQQEDSAVYLCASSVQGNQPQHFGDGTRLSIL.

This clonotype was detected only once. The chain employs TRBV4-1 and TRBJ2-1; D remains ambiguous. CDR1 is MGHRA, CDR2 YSYEKL, per germline. Trimming shortened V by 1 base and J by 2 bases, and 6 bases separated the two germline ends. The CDR3 has 14 amino acids. DNA of the CDR3: TGCGCCAGCAGCCAAGTCCCGGCCTACAATGAGCAGTTCTTC. Its translation is CASSQVPAYNEQFF.

Many counts were recorded for this clonotype. The rearrangement links TRBV11-2 to TRBJ1-2; TRBD1 agrees at 7 bases. The CDR3 totals 20 residues. With 5 bases clipped from V and 5 bases from J, the junction kept 26 bases outside the gene matches. Germline V gene sequence: CDR1 SGHAT, CDR2 FQNNGV. Here the CDR3 DNA reads TGTGCCAGCAGCAAATTAGTCCGGGGCACAGGGGACGGTTCGGGGTATGGCTACACCTTC. Encoded protein: CASSKLVRGTGDGSGYGYTF.

This clonotype came up many times. The gene calls are TRBV20-1 and TRBJ2-3; D not resolved. The CDR3 has 14 amino acids. Germline CDR1 and CDR2: DFQATT and SNEGSKA (reference sequence). Trimming left V 3 bases short and J 2 bases short, with 12 bases between. The CDR3, as DNA: TGCAGTGCTAGTGTAAGGCAGCTCACAGATACGCAGTATTTT. Translated: CSASVRQLTDTQYF.

V usage is TRBV15 and J usage is TRBJ2-6, with TRBD1 matching over 8 bases. Germline V gives CDR1 LNHNV, CDR2 YYDKDF (reference sequence). The trim removed 4 bases at V and 0 bases at J, leaving 8 bases unmatched. The CDR3 loop spans 18 amino acids. In nucleotides, the CDR3 is TGTGCCACCAGCACACTTCAGGGGGCGAGCTCTGGGGCCAACGTCCTGACTTTC. Translation: CATSTLQGASSGANVLTF.

V is TRBV5-1 and J is TRBJ2-3; a possible D gene is TRBD2 (6 bases). The CDR3 spans 17 residues. V shed 0 bases and J shed 3 bases, with 17 bases lying between them. Germline assignment: CDR1 SGHRS and CDR2 YFSETQ. The CDR3 loop is CASSLVAGGGGTDTQYF. CDR3 sequence (DNA): TGCGCCAGCAGCTTGGTGGCCGGGGGTGGGGGAACAGATACGCAGTATTTT.

This clonotype has at least ten counts. The chain has TRBV11-3 and TRBJ1-2; D perhaps matches TRBD1 (5 bases). Germline CDR1 is SGHNT and CDR2 is YENEEA. Trimming cost V 3 bases and J 6 bases, with 17 bases left between them. CDR3 length: 15 residues. CDR3 bases: TGTGCCAGCAGCTTGAGGCCCCGCTGGGGGGATGGCTACACCTTC. As protein: CASSLRPRWGDGYTF.